This TCR beta chain came from a study of blood T cell repertoires in COVID-19. Study at large: From the United States, Italy and Spain came samples of acute and convalescent COVID-19.

Method: immunoSEQ multiplex PCR; TCRdb's copy keeps in-frame clones and lacks some. The data show 180,000 or so clones, approximately 82% seen once. CDR3 length: 14 amino acids. Germline V gives CDR1 LNHDA, CDR2 SQIVND (reference sequence). Trimming pared 6 bases from V and 9 bases from J, leaving 20 bases between. The origin of this receptor is a woman aged 45-59 years who had recovered from COVID-19. The source material was PBMCs or T cells enriched from blood (not recorded which). The chain carries TRBV19 and TRBJ1-1, with no clear D. The CDR3 nucleotides are TGTGCCAGTAGCCATCCCGCTATCGGGGTCAAAGCTTTCTTT. Translated, it gives CASSHPAIGVKAFF.